This TCR beta chain came from a study of CD8+ T cells in alopecia areata. The wider study: In an open-label trial, patients got 5 to 10 mg tofacitinib twice daily.

This clone showed up just once. The antigen remains undetermined. Alopecia areata patients had lesional scalp punch biopsies and peripheral blood taken from them. General study results and limits: Affected scalp, especially in alopecia totalis/universalis, had a higher clonality than normal scalp did.

cDNA reverse transcribed from extracted RNA served as the sequencing template. Using immunoSEQ multiplex PCR, the repertoire was profiled, and TCRdb retains in-frame clones only, with some absent. This table holds about 15,000 clones, 45% to 65% found once. The length of the CDR3 is 16 residues. Germline V gives CDR1 LGHNT, CDR2 FRNRAP. Trimming removed 2 bases at V and 4 bases at J, with 14 bases between. V is TRBV12-5 and J is TRBJ2-2; D is ambiguous. This TCR derives from a human donor with alopecia areata. Sequenced material: skin. CDR3 sequence reads: CASGLHQDPGTGELFF. The CDR3 DNA reads as TGTGCTAGTGGTTTGCACCAGGACCCCGGCACCGGGGAGCTGTTTTTT.